This passage covers 18 T cell receptor beta chains from one sample sequenced in a study of cytomegalovirus exposure and HLA in healthy donors. 13 Jbeta primers and 60 Vbeta primers were used for the PCR. The assay was immunoSEQ multiplex PCR, and TCRdb's table has in-frame clones only and misses some. The sample table sets out fewer than 200,000 clones. The sequenced sample was PBMCs. These receptors came from a woman in her sixties in good health and CMV-seronegative.

The rearrangement uses TRBV18 and TRBJ1-5; TRBD1 matches 10 bases. The V gene's germline CDR1 is KGHSH and CDR2 LQKENI. The CDR3 length is 16 residues. With V trimmed by 3 bases and J by 4 bases, 6 bases remained unmatched. CDR3: CASSPGQGNSNQPQHF. CDR3 coding DNA: TGTGCCAGCTCACCGGGACAGGGGAATTCTAATCAGCCCCAGCATTTT.

About this clone: The identical CDR3 is also encoded by other nucleotide sequences in the sample. The rearrangement uses TRBV7-9 and TRBJ1-2; TRBD1 might be the D (6 bases). Trimming took 0 bases from V and 2 from J, leaving 7 bases between them. From germline, CDR1 is SEHNR and CDR2 FQNEAQ (reference sequence). The CDR3 sequence is 14 residues long. CDR3 bases: TGTGCCAGCAGCTTAGCGGACAGAAACTATGGCTACACCTTC. Translation gives CASSLADRNYGYTF.

This chain uses TRBV30 with TRBJ1-1, with 9 bases fitting TRBD1. CDR1 and CDR2 (germline): GTSNPN, SVGIG (reference sequence). The V segment lost 5 bases and the J segment 4 bases; nucleotides outside the gene matches: 5. The CDR3 totals 13 residues. The DNA for the CDR3 is TGTGCCTGGTTCAGGGACAGGGCCACTGAAGCTTTCTTT. It is translated as CAWFRDRATEAFF.

The V call is TRBV6-6, the J call TRBJ2-7; D possibly corresponds to TRBD1 (6 bases). Germline V gene data show CDR1 as MNHNY and CDR2 as SVGAGI (reference sequence). The CDR3 is made up of 15 amino acids. Trimming removed 0 bases at V and 0 bases at J, with 9 bases between. CDR3 sequence: CASSYSSRGSYEQYF. The CDR3 DNA reads as TGTGCCAGCAGTTACTCGTCCAGGGGCTCCTACGAGCAGTACTTC.

This chain joins TRBV19 and TRBJ1-6; D is unclear. The germline gives CDR1 LNHDA, CDR2 SQIVND (reference sequence). With 9 bases removed from V and 4 bases from J, the gap between germline ends came to 7 bases. CDR3 length: 12 residues. DNA of the CDR3: TGTGCCAGCAGGATTTATAATTCACCCCTCCACTTT. Protein: CASRIYNSPLHF.

The chain couples TRBV2 to TRBJ1-2; TRBD1 agrees at 9 bases. The CDR3 totals 14 residues. V lost 6 bases, J lost 3 bases, and 5 bases stayed unmatched. Per germline, CDR1 SNHLY and CDR2 FYNNEI. The CDR3 reads CASSGQGMDYGYTF. As DNA, the CDR3 is TGTGCCAGCAGCGGACAGGGGATGGACTATGGCTACACCTTC.

This chain connects TRBV29-1 to TRBJ1-2; 9 bases fit TRBD1. Germline lookup yields CDR1 SQVTM and CDR2 ANQGSEA. There are 14 residues in the CDR3. Trimming cost V 6 bases and J 7 bases; bases outside gene matches: 12. This CDR3 is CSVLTGGGRSGYTF. CDR3 DNA sequence: TGCAGCGTACTTACAGGGGGCGGTAGATCTGGCTACACCTTC.

The chain links TRBV7-9 to TRBJ1-2, with TRBD1 identical over 8 bases. The V and J ends lost 3 bases and 10 bases, in that order; junction bases with no gene match: 7. CDR3 length: 13 amino acids. Looked up from germline, CDR1 is SEHNR and CDR2 is FQNEAQ (reference sequence). The CDR3, as DNA: TGTGCCAGCAGCTTCCGGGACAGGTCCCACTACACCTTC. Its protein is CASSFRDRSHYTF. Combining the CDR3 with reference TRBV7-9 and TRBJ1-2 gives the whole variable domain DTGVSQNPRHKITKRGQNVTFRCDPISEHNRLYWYRQTLGQGPEFLTYFQNEAQLEKSRLLSDRFSAERPKGSFSTLEIQRTEQGDSAMYLCASSFRDRSHYTFGSGTRLTVV.

The V gene is TRBV29-1, the J gene TRBJ2-5, with TRBD1 identical over 9 bases. The J call is in doubt because the DNA end fits TRBJ2-7 better. CDR1 and CDR2 from the germline V gene are SQVTM and ANQGSEA. This CDR3 has 13 residues. CDR3 amino acids: CSATGTGSYEQYF. The CDR3 region has the DNA TGCAGCGCAACCGGGACAGGGTCCTACGAGCAGTACTTC.

The chain employs TRBV9 and TRBJ2-7, with D tentatively TRBD1 (5 bases). Germline values: CDR1 SGDLS, CDR2 YYNGEE. This CDR3 spans 16 amino acids. Trimming removed 4 bases from V and 1 base from J, with 18 bases in between. The DNA of the CDR3 is TGTGCCAGCAGCCCCCGCCCAGGTGACAGATCCTACGAGCAGTACTTC. Its protein is CASSPRPGDRSYEQYF.

The V and J genes are TRBV2 and TRBJ2-7; D not certain. There are 12 residues in the CDR3. The germline V gene encodes CDR1 SNHLY and CDR2 FYNNEI. V lost 5 bases, J lost 3 bases, and 8 bases lay in between. CDR3 sequence: CASSINGYEQYF. CDR3 bases: TGTGCCAGCAGTATCAACGGCTACGAGCAGTACTTC.

This chain links TRBV29-1 with TRBJ1-3; TRBD1 aligns across 8 bases. The CDR3 loop spans 15 amino acids. The V segment lost 6 bases and the J segment 4 bases; nucleotides outside the gene matches: 11. In germline, CDR1 is SQVTM, CDR2 ANQGSEA. CDR3 DNA: TGCAGCGTCTATTCAGGGGGCGGCTACGGAAACACCATATATTTT. Amino acid sequence: CSVYSGGGYGNTIYF.

This chain links TRBV30 with TRBJ1-1, with unresolved D. V dropped 0 bases and J dropped 5 bases, with 10 bases sitting between them. Germline loops: CDR1 GTSNPN, CDR2 SVGIG (reference sequence). CDR3 length equals 13 residues. This CDR3 is CAWSVSRGTEAFF. The CDR3 DNA is TGTGCCTGGAGTGTCTCCCGGGGTACTGAAGCTTTCTTT.

The genes are TRBV18 and TRBJ1-5; 11 bases match TRBD1. Germline CDR1 reads KGHSH; CDR2 reads LQKENI. The V segment lost 6 bases and the J segment 11 bases; nucleotides outside the gene matches: 6. The CDR3 length is 13 residues. In DNA form, the CDR3 reads TGTGCCAGCTCTTCGGACAGGGGGCAGTCCCAGCATTTT. Amino acids: CASSSDRGQSQHF.

V gene TRBV5-5 combines with J gene TRBJ2-1, with 7 positions matching TRBD2. With 1 base clipped from V and 3 bases from J, the junction kept 1 base outside the gene matches. Germline V gene data show CDR1 as SGHKS and CDR2 as YYEKEE (reference sequence). The CDR3 sequence is 14 residues long. In DNA, the CDR3 is TGTGCCAGCAGCTTGCGGGGGGTCTACAATGAGCAGTTCTTC. This codes for CASSLRGVYNEQFF.

The chain uses TRBV7-3 and TRBJ2-2; 9 bases match TRBD1. Germline lookup yields CDR1 SGHTA and CDR2 FQGTGA. V dropped 4 bases and J dropped 1; count of bases not matched to a gene: 4. There are 16 residues in the CDR3. For the CDR3, the DNA is TGTGCCAGCAGCTCGAGGACAGGGGAGAACACCGGGGAGCTGTTTTTT. Protein product: CASSSRTGENTGELFF.

The V call is TRBV5-1, the J call TRBJ1-2; 11 bases map to TRBD1. Germline assignment: CDR1 SGHRS and CDR2 YFSETQ. The CDR3 spans 16 residues. The V and J ends lost 4 bases and 7 bases, in that order; junction bases with no gene match: 12. CDR3: CASSPEPGQGVRGYTF. The CDR3 nucleotides read TGCGCCAGCAGCCCAGAACCGGGACAGGGGGTCCGTGGCTACACCTTC.

CDR3 DNA sequence: TGCAGCGTTGGGGCTAGCGGGAGCGAAGAGACCCAGTACTTC. Encoded protein: CSVGASGSEETQYF. The J gene is TRBJ2-5, the V gene TRBV29-1; 10 bases fit TRBD2. CDR3 size: 14 residues. The ends lost 4 bases at V and 3 bases at J; junction bases unmatched: 5. Germline V CDR1 and CDR2: SQVTM, ANQGSEA.